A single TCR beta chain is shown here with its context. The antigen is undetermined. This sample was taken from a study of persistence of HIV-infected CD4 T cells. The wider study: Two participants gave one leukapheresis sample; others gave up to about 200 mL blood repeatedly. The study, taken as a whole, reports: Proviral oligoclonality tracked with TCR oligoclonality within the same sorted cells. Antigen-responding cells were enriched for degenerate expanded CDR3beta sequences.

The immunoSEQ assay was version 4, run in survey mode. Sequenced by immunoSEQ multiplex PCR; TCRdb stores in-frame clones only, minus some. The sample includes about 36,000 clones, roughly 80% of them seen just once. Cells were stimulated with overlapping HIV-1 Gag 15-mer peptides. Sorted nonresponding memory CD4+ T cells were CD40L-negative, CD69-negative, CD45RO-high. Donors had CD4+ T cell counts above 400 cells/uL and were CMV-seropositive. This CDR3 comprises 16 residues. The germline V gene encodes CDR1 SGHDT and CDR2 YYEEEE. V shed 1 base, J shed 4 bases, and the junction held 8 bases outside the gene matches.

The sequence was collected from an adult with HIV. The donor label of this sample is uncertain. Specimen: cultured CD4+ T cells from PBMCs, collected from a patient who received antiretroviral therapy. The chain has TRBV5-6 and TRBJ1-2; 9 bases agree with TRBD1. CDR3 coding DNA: TGTGCCAGCAGCTTGCCTGGGACAGGGCAGATCTATGGCTACACCTTC. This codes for CASSLPGTGQIYGYTF.